What follows are 27 T cell receptor beta chains derived from one specimen sequenced in a study of metastatic and nonmetastatic thyroid tumors. Every patient was untreated before thyroid surgery. TCRdb re-clonotyped the PCR reads via MiXCR. The sample carries some 32,000 clones, around a fifth recorded once. The sequencing input was blood. These receptors were taken from a female donor with papillary thyroid cancer or a benign thyroid nodule (not recorded which). Some clones in this sample may be carry-over from other donors' samples.

The chain is built from TRBV7-2 and TRBJ1-2; D remains ambiguous. The CDR3 covers 11 residues. Germline V gene lookup returns CDR1 SGHTA and CDR2 FQGNSA. Trimming left V 5 bases short and J 6 bases short, with 7 bases between. CDR3 coding DNA: TGTGCCAGCAGCATACTCGATGGCTACACCTTC. This codes for CASSILDGYTF.

This clone was counted ten times or more. This rearrangement joins TRBV12-3 or TRBV12-4 to TRBJ1-1, with a weak D call TRBD1 (5 bases). This CDR3 region has 15 residues. Trimming took 5 bases from V and 4 from J, leaving 17 bases between them. The CDR3 reads CASSRRQFESTEAFF. In nucleotides, the CDR3 is TGTGCCAGCAGTAGAAGACAGTTTGAAAGCACTGAAGCTTTCTTT.

The chain links TRBV6-9 to TRBJ1-1; 7 bases align to TRBD1. The germline CDR1 and CDR2 sequences are MNHGY and SVAAGI. Trimming at V came to 0 bases and at J to 4 bases, leaving 2 bases not matched to a gene. The CDR3 totals 14 residues. The CDR3 coding sequence is TGTGCCAGCAGTTATTCCGCAGGGGGCACTGAAGCTTTCTTT. This gives the protein CASSYSAGGTEAFF.

The chain recombines TRBV6-1 with TRBJ1-2; tentative D call: TRBD1 (6 bases). The V and J ends lost 1 base and 5 bases respectively, with 17 bases between them. The CDR3 totals 16 residues. Germline lookup yields CDR1 MNHNS and CDR2 SASEGT. The DNA for the CDR3 is TGTGCCAGCAGTGAAGAATCGGCAGGGGCAGGATATGGCTACACCTTC. The encoded protein is CASSEESAGAGYGYTF.

At least ten counts were recorded for this clone. The gene calls are TRBV29-1 and TRBJ2-5; tentative D call: TRBD2 (6 bases). The CDR3 consists of 12 residues. Germline CDR1 and CDR2: SQVTM and ANQGSEA. V was trimmed by 3 bases and J by 4 bases, leaving 9 bases between them. This CDR3 is CSVDGGVETQYF. CDR3 in DNA: TGCAGCGTTGATGGAGGGGTAGAGACCCAGTACTTC.

This rearrangement joins TRBV6-1 to TRBJ2-5, with D perhaps matching TRBD1 (5 bases). The CDR3 is made up of 16 amino acids. Trimming removed 2 bases from V and 5 bases from J, with 18 bases in between. Germline V gene lookup returns CDR1 MNHNS and CDR2 SASEGT. CDR3 in DNA: TGTGCCAGCAGTGAACCAACGACAGCTTTTTGGGAGACCCAGTACTTC. This encodes CASSEPTTAFWETQYF.

Points on this clone: The junction departs from the called germline gene at one end, perhaps through a read error. The chain uses TRBV27 and TRBJ1-2; D perhaps matches TRBD1 (6 bases). Germline V gives CDR1 MNHEY, CDR2 SMNVEV (reference sequence). CDR3 size: 13 residues. DNA for the CDR3: TGTGTCAGCAGTACGCCAACAGGGAATGGAAACAGCTTC. It specifies CVSSTPTGNGNSF.

This clone occurred many times. The CDR3 nucleotides read TGTGCCAGCAGCCAAGATCCGGCAGAGCAGTACTTC. It specifies CASSQDPAEQYF. The rearrangement links TRBV3-1 to TRBJ2-7; D gene unclear. CDR3 length: 12 residues. Trimming removed 0 bases at V and 7 bases at J, with 7 bases between. Per the germline V gene, CDR1 is LGHDT and CDR2 is YNNKEL (reference sequence).

This clone has more than one count but fewer than ten. The chain recombines TRBV28 with TRBJ2-7; D possibly corresponds to TRBD2 (6 bases). This CDR3 is 15 amino acids long. V was trimmed by 3 bases and J by 3 bases, leaving 15 bases between them. The germline CDR1 and CDR2 sequences are MDHEN and SYDVKM. The CDR3 protein is CASSLGRGFGYEQYF. The CDR3 DNA reads as TGTGCCAGCAGTTTGGGGCGGGGTTTCGGCTACGAGCAGTACTTC.

In this sample, this clone turned up many times. The gene calls are TRBV20-1 and TRBJ2-5, with 7 positions matching TRBD2. This CDR3 is 15 amino acids long. V lost 6 bases, J lost 5 bases, and 15 bases stayed unmatched. The germline V gene has CDR1 DFQATT and CDR2 SNEGSKA (reference sequence). In DNA form, the CDR3 reads TGCAGTGCCACTAGAGCGGGGCGGCTAGGGGAGACCCAGTACTTC. Its translation: CSATRAGRLGETQYF.

This clone was picked up a small number of times. The V and J genes are TRBV7-3 and TRBJ1-3; possibly TRBD1 for D (6 bases). Germline CDR1 is SGHTA and CDR2 is FQGTGA. V dropped 5 bases and J dropped 4 bases, with 24 bases sitting between them. The CDR3 is 18 amino acids. CDR3 DNA: TGTGCCAGCAGCCCACAGGGCGCCGGGGCTCCCCGAGGAAACACCATATATTTT. It specifies CASSPQGAGAPRGNTIYF.

In its sample, this clone was seen many times. The chain joins TRBV2 to TRBJ2-1, with TRBD2 matching over 10 bases. The CDR3 extends over 18 amino acids. CDR1 is SNHLY and CDR2 is FYNNEI in the germline V gene. V shed 5 bases, J shed 0 bases, and the junction held 10 bases outside the gene matches. CDR3 DNA sequence: TGTGCCAGCAGTCCTCTTAGCGGGGGGCATAGCTCCTACAATGAGCAGTTCTTC. Translated, it gives CASSPLSGGHSSYNEQFF.

The rearrangement joins TRBV30 to TRBJ1-1; TRBD1 is a possible D gene (6 bases). The V gene's germline CDR1 is GTSNPN and CDR2 SVGIG (reference sequence). The CDR3 length is 12 residues. Trimming cost V 0 bases and J 4 bases, with 6 bases left between them. The CDR3: CAWSVQGTEAFF. As DNA, the CDR3 is TGTGCCTGGAGTGTACAGGGCACTGAAGCTTTCTTT.

This clone was seen only a few times. A junction boundary mismatches the germline segment, possibly from a read error. This chain joins TRBV7-2 and TRBJ2-7; weak D call: TRBD2 (5 bases). The germline gives CDR1 SGHTA, CDR2 FQGNSA. This CDR3 comprises 12 residues. The CDR3 is CANSPRAREQYF. The CDR3 DNA follows: TGTGCCAACAGCCCGAGGGCTCGCGAGCAGTACTTC.

The chain joins TRBV28 to TRBJ2-2; D remains unclear. V lost 3 bases and J lost 7, with 12 bases in between. This CDR3 comprises 14 residues. Germline loops: CDR1 MDHEN, CDR2 SYDVKM. Written as DNA, the CDR3 is TGTGCCAGCAGTTTCACGTGGCTGGGCGGGGAGCTGTTTTTT. Encoded protein: CASSFTWLGGELFF.

This clone was seen at least ten times. This rearrangement joins TRBV7-9 to TRBJ1-1; TRBD1 might be the D (6 bases). Germline CDR1 SEHNR, CDR2 FQNEAQ (reference sequence). Trimming cost V 6 bases and J 3 bases, with 11 bases left between them. This CDR3 has 13 residues. The CDR3 loop is CASRPGADTEAFF. The CDR3 nucleotides are TGTGCCAGCAGGCCGGGGGCGGACACTGAAGCTTTCTTT.

Ten or more counts support this clone. The genes are TRBV5-1 and TRBJ2-1; no reliable D call. In germline, CDR1 is SGHRS, CDR2 YFSETQ. The CDR3 sequence is 13 residues long. Trimming took 2 bases from V and 5 from J, leaving 8 bases between them. The CDR3 coding sequence is TGCGCCAGCAGCTTTCCCGGAAACAATGAGCAGTTCTTC. Translated: CASSFPGNNEQFF.

There are many counts of this clone. The CDR3 nucleotides are TGCAGTGCTACGGGTAACACTGAAGCTTTCTTT. Residues: CSATGNTEAFF. The rearrangement joins TRBV20-1 to TRBJ1-1; D remains unclear. Germline lookup yields CDR1 DFQATT and CDR2 SNEGSKA (reference sequence). Trimming left V 4 bases short and J 2 bases short, with 5 bases between. CDR3 length: 11 amino acids.

V and J are TRBV11-2 and TRBJ1-2, with 9 bases matching TRBD1. CDR1 is SGHAT, CDR2 FQNNGV, per germline. The V gene end was trimmed by 4 bases and the J gene end by 3 bases; junction bases not matched to a gene: 12. The CDR3 consists of 17 residues. This CDR3 reads CASSSMRGTGKYYGYTF. CDR3 coding DNA: TGTGCCAGCAGCTCGATGAGAGGGACAGGGAAATACTATGGCTACACCTTC. The variable domain in full, completed from reference TRBV11-2 and TRBJ1-2, reads EAGVAQSPRYKIIEKRQSVAFWCNPISGHATLYWYQQILGQGPKLLIQFQNNGVVDDSQLPKDRFSAERLKGVDSTLKIQPAKLEDSAVYLCASSSMRGTGKYYGYTFGSGTRLTVV.

This clone was detected many times. V is TRBV14 and J is TRBJ2-1; a possible D gene is TRBD2 (6 bases). The V end was cut by 4 bases, the J end by 6 bases, with 13 bases between. The CDR3 covers 14 residues. Germline V gives CDR1 SGHDN, CDR2 FVKESK. CDR3 protein: CASSPWGEVNEQFF. CDR3 DNA: TGTGCCAGCAGCCCGTGGGGGGAGGTCAATGAGCAGTTCTTC.

V usage is TRBV28 and J usage is TRBJ1-6, with D possibly matching TRBD1 (6 bases). Germline V gene lookup returns CDR1 MDHEN and CDR2 SYDVKM. The germline V and J ends were trimmed by 5 bases and 5 bases, with 13 bases remaining between them. CDR3 length: 15 residues. Here the CDR3 DNA reads TGTGCCAGCAGTACCGCGGACAGCAATAATTCACCCCTCCACTTT. Its translation: CASSTADSNNSPLHF.

The chain uses TRBV28 and TRBJ1-2; D uncertain. CDR3 length: 12 residues. Per germline, CDR1 MDHEN and CDR2 SYDVKM. V lost 5 bases and J lost 8, with 12 bases in between. CDR3 loop: CASSARLGGYTF. CDR3 coding DNA: TGTGCCAGCAGTGCCCGACTGGGGGGCTACACCTTC.

The chain carries TRBV20-1 and TRBJ2-2, with a weak D call TRBD2 (6 bases). Germline assignment: CDR1 DFQATT and CDR2 SNEGSKA (reference sequence). V was pared by 3 bases and J by 2 bases, with 10 bases between. There are 14 residues in the CDR3. The CDR3 protein is CSASGRANTGELFF. The CDR3 nucleotides read TGCAGTGCTAGCGGGAGAGCTAACACCGGGGAGCTGTTTTTT.

The V gene is TRBV6-1, the J gene TRBJ2-1; 9 positions match TRBD1. V shed 6 bases and J 5 bases; nucleotides not matched to a gene: 8. In germline, CDR1 is MNHNS, CDR2 SASEGT. This CDR3 comprises 15 residues. The CDR3 here is CASRPGQGSHNEQFF. The CDR3 DNA reads as TGTGCCAGCAGACCGGGACAGGGTTCCCACAATGAGCAGTTCTTC.

The CDR3 spells CASINPAGGGSIYEQYF. DNA of the CDR3: TGTGCCAGCATCAATCCCGCCGGGGGGGGATCCATCTACGAGCAGTACTTC. The chain is built from TRBV6-1 and TRBJ2-7, with TRBD2 identical over 8 bases. There are 17 residues in the CDR3. The V segment lost 7 bases and the J segment 3 bases; nucleotides outside the gene matches: 17. Germline lookup yields CDR1 MNHNS and CDR2 SASEGT.

The chain carries TRBV12-5 and TRBJ1-2, with a possible D match to TRBD1 (6 bases). The CDR3 contains 14 residues. Germline CDR1 LGHNT, CDR2 FRNRAP. V was shortened by 3 bases and J by 6 bases, with 14 bases between the two germline ends. The CDR3 region is CASGFTPTGHGYTF. Written as DNA, the CDR3 is TGTGCTAGTGGTTTTACCCCGACAGGACATGGCTACACCTTC. The full variable domain, with the rest looked up from reference TRBV12-5 and TRBJ1-2, is DARVTQTPRHKVTEMGQEVTMRCQPILGHNTVFWYRQTMMQGLELLAYFRNRAPLDDSGMPKDRFSAEMPDATLATLKIQPSEPRDSAVYFCASGFTPTGHGYTFGSGTRLTVV.

This clone was observed many times. The chain is built from TRBV6-2 or TRBV6-3 and TRBJ2-7; D is ambiguous. V gave up 2 bases and J gave up 2 bases, with 4 bases separating them. Germline assignment: CDR1 MNHEY and CDR2 SVGEGT. This CDR3 comprises 12 residues. CDR3 residues: CASSYHPYEQYF. In DNA, the CDR3 is TGTGCCAGCAGTTACCACCCCTACGAGCAGTACTTC.